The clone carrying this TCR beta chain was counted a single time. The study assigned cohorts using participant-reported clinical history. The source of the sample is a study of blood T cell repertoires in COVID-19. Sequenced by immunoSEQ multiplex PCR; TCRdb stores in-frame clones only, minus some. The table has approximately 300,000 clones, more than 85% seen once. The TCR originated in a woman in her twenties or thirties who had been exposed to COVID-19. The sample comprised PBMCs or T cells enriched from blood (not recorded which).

The CDR3 loop is CAISESGAQETQYF. CDR3 coding DNA: TGTGCCATCAGTGAGTCGGGGGCCCAAGAGACCCAGTACTTC. The chain uses TRBV10-3 and TRBJ2-5; maybe TRBD1 (6 bases). Looked up from germline, CDR1 is ENHRY and CDR2 is SYGVKD. The V end lost 0 bases, the J end lost 1 base, and 6 bases lay between the germline ends. The CDR3 spans 14 residues.